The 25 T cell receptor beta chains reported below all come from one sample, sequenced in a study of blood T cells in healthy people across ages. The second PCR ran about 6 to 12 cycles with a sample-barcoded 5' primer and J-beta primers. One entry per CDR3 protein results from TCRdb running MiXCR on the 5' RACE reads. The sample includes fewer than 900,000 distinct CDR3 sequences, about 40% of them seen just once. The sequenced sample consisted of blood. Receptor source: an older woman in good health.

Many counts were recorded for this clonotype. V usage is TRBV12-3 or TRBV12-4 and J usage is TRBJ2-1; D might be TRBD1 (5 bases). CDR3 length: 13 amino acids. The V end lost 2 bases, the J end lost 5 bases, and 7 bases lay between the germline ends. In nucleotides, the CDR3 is TGTGCCAGCAGTTTAAGGGGAAACAATGAGCAGTTCTTC. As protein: CASSLRGNNEQFF.

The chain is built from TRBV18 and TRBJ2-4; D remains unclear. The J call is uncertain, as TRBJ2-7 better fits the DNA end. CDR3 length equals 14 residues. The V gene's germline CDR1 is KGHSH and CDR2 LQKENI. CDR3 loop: CASSPRTEAYEQYF. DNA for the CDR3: TGTGCCAGCTCACCAAGGACCGAGGCCTACGAGCAGTACTTC.

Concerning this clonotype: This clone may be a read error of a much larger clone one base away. In DNA, the CDR3 is TGCGCCAGCAGCGTGGTGGTCGGATACAATGAGCAGTTCTTC. Protein sequence: CASSVVVGYNEQFF. The gene calls are TRBV5-1 and TRBJ2-1; D gene uncertain. The V and J ends lost 4 bases and 4 bases respectively, with 12 bases between them. Germline CDR1 SGHRS, CDR2 YFSETQ. There are 14 residues in the CDR3.

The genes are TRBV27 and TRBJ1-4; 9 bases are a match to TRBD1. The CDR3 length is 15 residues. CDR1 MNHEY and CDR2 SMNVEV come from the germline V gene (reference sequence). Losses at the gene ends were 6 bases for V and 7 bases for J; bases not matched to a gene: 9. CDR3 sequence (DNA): TGTGCCAGCAGCCCATTCGGGACAGGGAGTGAAAAACTGTTTTTT. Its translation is CASSPFGTGSEKLFF. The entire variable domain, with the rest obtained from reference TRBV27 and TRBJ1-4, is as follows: EAQVTQNPRYLITVTGKKLTVTCSQNMNHEYMSWYRQDPGLGLRQIYYSMNVEVTDKGDVPEGYKVSRKEKRNFPLILESPSPNQTSLYFCASSPFGTGSEKLFFGSGTQLSVL.

CDR3 sequence: CAIGQGPYEQYF. DNA of the CDR3: TGTGCCATCGGACAGGGACCCTACGAGCAGTACTTC. This chain joins TRBV6-2 or TRBV6-3 and TRBJ2-7, with 8 bases identical to TRBD1. V was clipped by 10 bases and J by 2 bases; unmatched bases: 4. The CDR3 length is 12 residues. Germline V CDR1 and CDR2: MNHEY, SVGEGT.

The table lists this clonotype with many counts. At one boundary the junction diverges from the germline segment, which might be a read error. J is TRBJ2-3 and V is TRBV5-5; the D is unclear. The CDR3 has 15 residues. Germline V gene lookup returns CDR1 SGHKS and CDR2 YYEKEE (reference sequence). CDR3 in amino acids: CASSLTGDLTDTQYF. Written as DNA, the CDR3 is TGTGCTAGCAGCTTAACGGGCGACCTCACAGATACGCAGTATTTT.

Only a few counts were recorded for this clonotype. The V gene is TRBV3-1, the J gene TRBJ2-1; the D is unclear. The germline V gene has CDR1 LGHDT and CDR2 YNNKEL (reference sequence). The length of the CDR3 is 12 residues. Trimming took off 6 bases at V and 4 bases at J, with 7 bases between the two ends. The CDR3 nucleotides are TGTGCCAGCAGTCTTATTTACAATGAGCAGTTCTTC. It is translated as CASSLIYNEQFF.

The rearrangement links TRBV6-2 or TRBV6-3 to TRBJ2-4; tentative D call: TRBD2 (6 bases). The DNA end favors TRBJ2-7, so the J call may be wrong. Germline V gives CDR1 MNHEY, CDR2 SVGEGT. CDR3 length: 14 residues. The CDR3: CASSYTPGAYEQYF. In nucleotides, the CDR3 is TGTGCCAGCAGTTATACCCCGGGAGCCTACGAGCAGTACTTC.

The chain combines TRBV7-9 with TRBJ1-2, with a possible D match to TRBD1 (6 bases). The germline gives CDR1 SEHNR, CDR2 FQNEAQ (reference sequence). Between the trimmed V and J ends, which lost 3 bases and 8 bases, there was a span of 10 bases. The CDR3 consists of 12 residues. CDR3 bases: TGTGCCAGCAGCTTCAACAGGGAGGGCTACACCTTC. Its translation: CASSFNREGYTF.

CDR3 sequence reads: CASSDKTGCGYTF. The CDR3 nucleotides read TGTGCCAGCAGTGACAAGACAGGGTGTGGCTACACCTTC. The chain couples TRBV6-6 to TRBJ1-2; 7 bases match TRBD1. CDR1 and CDR2 (germline): MNHNY, SVGAGI (reference sequence). The CDR3 sequence is 13 residues long. Trimming cost V 5 bases and J 7 bases; bases outside gene matches: 7.

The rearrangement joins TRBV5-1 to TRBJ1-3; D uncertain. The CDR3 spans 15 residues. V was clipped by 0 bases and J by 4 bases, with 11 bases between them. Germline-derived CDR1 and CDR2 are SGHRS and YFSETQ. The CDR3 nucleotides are TGCGCCAGCAGCTTGGCCCGGGGAACGGGAAACACCATATATTTT. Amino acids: CASSLARGTGNTIYF.

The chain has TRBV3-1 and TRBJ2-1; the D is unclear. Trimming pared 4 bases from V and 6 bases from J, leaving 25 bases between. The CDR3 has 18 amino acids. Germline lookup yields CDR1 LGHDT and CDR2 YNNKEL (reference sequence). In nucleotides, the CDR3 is TGTGCCAGCAGCCCTAAGATGGGTATATCAAGGTTGATCAATGAGCAGTTCTTC. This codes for CASSPKMGISRLINEQFF.

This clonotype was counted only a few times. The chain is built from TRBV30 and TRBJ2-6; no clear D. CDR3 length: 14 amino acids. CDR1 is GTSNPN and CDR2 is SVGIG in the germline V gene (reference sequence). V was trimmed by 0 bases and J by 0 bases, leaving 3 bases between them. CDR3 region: CAWSVPSGANVLTF. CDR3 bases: TGTGCCTGGAGTGTACCCTCTGGGGCCAACGTCCTGACTTTC.

This chain's CDR3 is CASSLLWGGGNEQFF. The CDR3 region has the DNA TGCGCCAGCAGCCTGCTGTGGGGCGGGGGGAATGAGCAGTTCTTC. The gene calls are TRBV4-3 and TRBJ2-1; 8 bases map to TRBD2. The CDR3 has 15 residues. The V gene end was trimmed by 4 bases and the J gene end by 7 bases; junction bases not matched to a gene: 9. Per the germline V gene, CDR1 is LGHNA and CDR2 is YSLEER.

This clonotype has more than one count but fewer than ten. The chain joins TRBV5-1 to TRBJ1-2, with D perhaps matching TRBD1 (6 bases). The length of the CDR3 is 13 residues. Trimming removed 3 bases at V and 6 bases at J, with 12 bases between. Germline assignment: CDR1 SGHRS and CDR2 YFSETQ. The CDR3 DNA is TGCGCCAGCAGCTCCCGGGACAACGATGGCTACACCTTC. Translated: CASSSRDNDGYTF.

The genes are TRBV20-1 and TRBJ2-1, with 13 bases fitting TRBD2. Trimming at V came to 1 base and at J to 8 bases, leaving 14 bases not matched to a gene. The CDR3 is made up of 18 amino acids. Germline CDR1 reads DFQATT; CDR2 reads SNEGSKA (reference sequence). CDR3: CSARASPGLAGVMDEQFF. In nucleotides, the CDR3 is TGCAGTGCTAGAGCCTCACCCGGACTAGCGGGAGTTATGGATGAGCAGTTCTTC.

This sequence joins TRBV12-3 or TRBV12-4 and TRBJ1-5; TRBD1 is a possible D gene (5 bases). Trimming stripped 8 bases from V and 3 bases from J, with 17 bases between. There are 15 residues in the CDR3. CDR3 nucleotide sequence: TGTGCCAGCGCCCCTGGGGGTTACAACAATCAGCCCCAGCATTTT. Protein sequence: CASAPGGYNNQPQHF.

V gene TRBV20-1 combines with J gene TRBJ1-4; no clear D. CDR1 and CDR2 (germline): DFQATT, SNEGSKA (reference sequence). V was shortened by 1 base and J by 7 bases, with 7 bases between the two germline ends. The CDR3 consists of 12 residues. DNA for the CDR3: TGCAGTGCTAGAGGTAGCCTTGAAAAACTGTTTTTT. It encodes CSARGSLEKLFF.

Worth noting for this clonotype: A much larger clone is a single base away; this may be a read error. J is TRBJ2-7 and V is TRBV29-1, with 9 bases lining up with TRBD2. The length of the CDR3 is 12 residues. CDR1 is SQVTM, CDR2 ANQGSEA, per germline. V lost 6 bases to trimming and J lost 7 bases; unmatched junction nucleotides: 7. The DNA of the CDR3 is TGCAGCGTCCGACTAGCGGACAATGAGCAGTACTTC. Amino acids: CSVRLADNEQYF.

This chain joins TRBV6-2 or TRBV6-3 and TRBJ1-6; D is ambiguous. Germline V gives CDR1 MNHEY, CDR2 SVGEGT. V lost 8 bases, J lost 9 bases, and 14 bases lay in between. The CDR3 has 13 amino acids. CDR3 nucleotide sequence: TGTGCCAGCCGTAACAAGGAGAGTTCACCCCTCCACTTT. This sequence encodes CASRNKESSPLHF.

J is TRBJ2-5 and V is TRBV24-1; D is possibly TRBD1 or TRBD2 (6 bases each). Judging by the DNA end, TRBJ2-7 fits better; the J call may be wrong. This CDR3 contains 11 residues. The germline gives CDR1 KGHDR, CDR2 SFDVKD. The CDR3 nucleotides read TGTGCCACCAGGAGGGGGGACGAGCAGTACTTC. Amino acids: CATRRGDEQYF.

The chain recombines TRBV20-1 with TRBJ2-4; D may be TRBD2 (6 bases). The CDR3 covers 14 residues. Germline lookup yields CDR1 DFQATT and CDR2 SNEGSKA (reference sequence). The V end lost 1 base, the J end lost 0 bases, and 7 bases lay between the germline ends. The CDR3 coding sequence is TGCAGTGCTAGAGTTAGCGGAGCCAAAAACATTCAGTACTTC. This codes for CSARVSGAKNIQYF.

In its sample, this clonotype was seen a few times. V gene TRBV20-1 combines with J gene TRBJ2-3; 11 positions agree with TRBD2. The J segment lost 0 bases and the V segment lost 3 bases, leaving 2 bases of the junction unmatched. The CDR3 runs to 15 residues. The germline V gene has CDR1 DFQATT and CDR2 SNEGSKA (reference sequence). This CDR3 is CSARTSGDSTDTQYF. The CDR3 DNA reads TGCAGTGCTAGGACTAGCGGGGATAGCACAGATACGCAGTATTTT.

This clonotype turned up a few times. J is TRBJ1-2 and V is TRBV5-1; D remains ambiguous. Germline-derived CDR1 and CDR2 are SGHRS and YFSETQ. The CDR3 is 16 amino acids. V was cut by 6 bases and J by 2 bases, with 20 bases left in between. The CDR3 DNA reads TGCGCCAGCAAAGTCACGAGCCTTAGACGGAACTATGGCTACACCTTC. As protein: CASKVTSLRRNYGYTF.

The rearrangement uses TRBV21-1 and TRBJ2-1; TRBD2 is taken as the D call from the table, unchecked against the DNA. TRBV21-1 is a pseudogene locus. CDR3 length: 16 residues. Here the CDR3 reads CGSTKRILADYNEQFF. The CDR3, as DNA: TGTGGCAGCACCAAAAGGATACTAGCGGACTACAATGAGCAGTTCTTC.